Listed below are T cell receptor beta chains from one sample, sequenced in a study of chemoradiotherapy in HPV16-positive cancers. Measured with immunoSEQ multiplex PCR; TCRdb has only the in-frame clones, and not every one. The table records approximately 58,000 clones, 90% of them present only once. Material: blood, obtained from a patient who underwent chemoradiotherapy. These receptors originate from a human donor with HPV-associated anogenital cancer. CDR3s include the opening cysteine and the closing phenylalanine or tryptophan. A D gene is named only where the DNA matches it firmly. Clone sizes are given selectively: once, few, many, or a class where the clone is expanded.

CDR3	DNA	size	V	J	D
CASSDRLEQFF	TGTGCCAGCAGTGACCGGCTAGAGCAGTTCTTC	NA	TRBV6-4	TRBJ2-1	NA
CASSEVSDTQYF	TGTGCCAGCAGTGAAGTATCAGATACGCAGTATTTT	once	TRBV2	TRBJ2-3	NA
CASTLVVTGSSPLHF	TGTGCCAGCACCCTAGTGGTGACAGGGTCTTCACCCCTCCACTTT	once	TRBV7-2	TRBJ1-6	TRBD1
CASSPAVGGTEQYF	TGCGCCAGCTCCCCAGCTGTTGGCGGGACCGAGCAGTACTTC	NA	TRBV5-1	TRBJ2-7	NA
CASSQLTIEAFF	TGTGCCAGCAGCCAATTGACTATTGAAGCTTTCTTT	NA	TRBV2	TRBJ1-1	NA
CASSPLGQGDNQPQHF	TGCGCCAGCAGCCCGCTCGGGCAGGGTGACAATCAGCCCCAGCATTTT	medium-sized	TRBV5-1	TRBJ1-5	NA
CASSSLSGRPYNEQFF	TGTGCCAGTAGTTCCCTTAGCGGGAGGCCCTACAATGAGCAGTTCTTC	NA	TRBV19	TRBJ2-1	TRBD2
CASSGSVLYEQYF	TGTGCCAGCAGTGGGTCAGTTCTCTACGAGCAGTACTTC	NA	TRBV5-6	TRBJ2-7	NA
CASSSPSSGTGHYNEQFF	TGTGCCAGCAGTTCACCCTCCTCCGGGACAGGGCACTACAATGAGCAGTTCTTC	NA	TRBV27	TRBJ2-1	TRBD1
CASSQVYRGDTEAFF	TGTGCCAGCAGCCAAGTTTACAGGGGGGACACTGAAGCTTTCTTT	once	TRBV4-2	TRBJ1-1	TRBD1
CASRDRFEQYF	TGTGCCAGCAGAGACAGGTTCGAGCAGTACTTC	NA	TRBV27	TRBJ2-7	NA
CASSLADGQNYNSPLHF	TGTGCCAGCAGCTTAGCAGACGGGCAGAACTATAATTCACCCCTCCACTTT	few	TRBV11-2	TRBJ1-6	NA
CASSLGQKVNTEAFF	TGTGCCAGCAGCTTAGGTCAGAAGGTGAACACTGAAGCTTTCTTT	NA	TRBV11-2	TRBJ1-1	NA
CASSPRIGGGHEQFF	TGTGCCAGCAGCCCCCGAATTGGGGGGGGCCATGAGCAGTTCTTC	NA	TRBV7-9	TRBJ2-1	NA
CASSFGDGYTF	TGTGCCAGCAGCTTTGGGGACGGCTACACCTTC	NA	TRBV5-4	TRBJ1-2	NA
CASSLEGNEQFF	TGCGCCAGCAGCTTGGAGGGCAATGAGCAGTTCTTC	NA	TRBV5-1	TRBJ2-1	NA
CASSPFGQGGGYTF	TGTGCCAGCAGCCCTTTCGGACAGGGTGGCGGCTACACCTTC	NA	TRBV7-9	TRBJ1-2	TRBD1
CATSKASRGEQFF	TGTGCCACCAGCAAAGCTAGCCGGGGTGAGCAGTTCTTC	NA	TRBV15	TRBJ2-1	NA
CASSVAQASSYEQYF	TGTGCCAGCAGCGTAGCACAGGCTAGCTCCTACGAGCAGTACTTC	NA	TRBV9	TRBJ2-7	NA
CASSASRAPNNQPQHF	TGTGCCAGCAGTGCCTCTCGGGCCCCGAACAATCAGCCCCAGCATTTT	NA	TRBV6-1	TRBJ1-5	NA
CASSMTGAFDEQFF	TGTGCCAGCAGCATGACAGGGGCGTTCGATGAGCAGTTCTTC	NA	TRBV11-2	TRBJ2-1	TRBD1
CASSRTSPYNEQFF	TGTGCCAGCAGCCGAACTAGCCCTTACAATGAGCAGTTCTTC	once	TRBV6-5	TRBJ2-1	NA
CAWSDNGELFF	TGTGCCTGGAGTGACAACGGGGAGCTGTTTTTT	once	TRBV30	TRBJ2-2	NA
CASSLDGEKLFF	TGTGCCAGCAGCTTAGATGGTGAAAAACTGTTTTTT	NA	TRBV13	TRBJ1-4	NA
CASSLAGTGEDTQYF	TGTGCCAGCAGCTTGGCCGGGACAGGGGAAGATACGCAGTATTTT	NA	TRBV7-2	TRBJ2-3	TRBD1
CATSSPRRHNEQFF	TGTGCCACCAGCTCTCCACGACGCCACAATGAGCAGTTCTTC	NA	TRBV15	TRBJ2-1	NA
CASSQGYNEQFF	TGTGCCAGCAGTCAGGGCTACAATGAGCAGTTCTTC	NA	TRBV6-1	TRBJ2-1	NA
CAWSVLAGDGEQYF	TGTGCCTGGAGTGTACTAGCGGGAGATGGCGAGCAGTACTTC	NA	TRBV30	TRBJ2-7	TRBD2
CASTSQVKVWDLHF	TGTGCCAGCACATCACAGGTTAAAGTTTGGGACCTCCACTTT	NA	TRBV5-5	TRBJ1-6	NA
CASSQPGLAGADEQYF	TGTGCCAGCTCACAGCCGGGACTAGCGGGGGCGGACGAGCAGTACTTC	NA	TRBV18	TRBJ2-7	TRBD2
CASSNPETDTEAFF	TGTGCCAGCAGCAACCCAGAAACGGACACTGAAGCTTTCTTT	NA	TRBV7-2	TRBJ1-1	NA
CASSTGEAGELFF	TGTGCCAGCAGCACGGGGGAGGCCGGGGAGCTGTTTTTT	NA	TRBV6-5	TRBJ2-2	NA
CASSTQGGLETQYF	TGTGCCAGCAGCACGCAAGGGGGCCTAGAGACCCAGTACTTC	once	TRBV7-9	TRBJ2-5	TRBD1
CASSSQGVGVEQFF	TGTGCCAGCAGCTCACAGGGCGTAGGCGTCGAGCAGTTCTTC	NA	TRBV11-2	TRBJ2-1	NA
CASSASPGTGELFF	TGTGCCAGCAGCGCCAGTCCGGGCACCGGGGAGCTGTTTTTT	NA	TRBV6-4	TRBJ2-2	NA
CASSTGRDSYSNQPQHF	TGTGCCAGTAGTACCGGAAGGGACAGTTATAGCAATCAGCCCCAGCATTTT	NA	TRBV19	TRBJ1-5	TRBD1
CASSFSAGEGLEQYF	TGCGCCAGCAGCTTTTCGGCGGGGGAGGGCCTCGAGCAGTACTTC	NA	TRBV5-1	TRBJ2-7	TRBD2
CASSVTPLRVSGRAIEQFF	TGTGCCAGCAGCGTAACCCCCCTCCGGGTCAGCGGGAGGGCGATTGAGCAGTTCTTC	NA	TRBV9	TRBJ2-1	TRBD2
CASSLVHYEQYF	TGTGCCAGCAGCTTGGTACACTACGAGCAGTACTTC	NA	TRBV5-6	TRBJ2-7	NA
CASSLGFRVPDTQYF	TGTGCCAGCAGCTTAGGGTTCAGGGTGCCAGATACGCAGTATTTT	NA	TRBV11-3	TRBJ2-3	NA
CASSQELTDSLHYGYTF	TGCGCCAGCTCACAGGAGCTAACCGACTCCCTTCACTATGGCTACACCTTC	NA	TRBV5-1	TRBJ1-2	NA
CASSSRTPTGERLAYEQYF	TGTGCCAGCAGCTCTCGCACCCCCACAGGGGAGAGATTGGCCTACGAGCAGTACTTC	once	TRBV5-4	TRBJ2-7	TRBD1
CASSPGGVSGNTIYF	TGTGCCAGCAGCCCCGGCGGGGTCTCCGGAAACACCATATATTTT	NA	TRBV5-4	TRBJ1-3	NA
CASSQEVVNTGELFF	TGCGCCAGCAGCCAAGAGGTCGTAAACACCGGGGAGCTGTTTTTT	NA	TRBV4-3	TRBJ2-2	NA
CASSLGQQYEQYF	TGTGCCAGCAGCTTGGGACAGCAGTACGAGCAGTACTTC	NA	TRBV5-4	TRBJ2-7	NA
CAWKVGRGTDTQYF	TGTGCCTGGAAGGTCGGGAGGGGCACAGATACGCAGTATTTT	NA	TRBV30	TRBJ2-3	TRBD2
CASSPWGGELFF	TGTGCCAGCAGCCCTTGGGGTGGGGAGCTGTTTTTT	NA	TRBV5-6	TRBJ2-2	NA
CASSYARGSETQYF	TGTGCCAGCAGTTACGCGAGGGGTTCGGAGACCCAGTACTTC	few	TRBV6-5	TRBJ2-5	NA
CASSQGTTTNEKLFF	TGCGCCAGCAGCCAGGGGACTACAACTAATGAAAAACTGTTTTTT	NA	TRBV4-3	TRBJ1-4	NA
CASEFGDRASETQYF	TGTGCTAGTGAATTTGGGGACAGGGCCTCAGAGACCCAGTACTTC	NA	TRBV12-5	TRBJ2-5	TRBD1
CASSLAVNRGRNGYTF	TGTGCCAGCAGCTTAGCAGTGAACAGGGGGAGGAATGGCTACACCTTC	NA	TRBV7-2	TRBJ1-2	TRBD1
CASSGEPGETQYF	TGCGCCAGCTCGGGGGAACCGGGGGAGACCCAGTACTTC	NA	TRBV10-1	TRBJ2-5	NA
CASSFAGGRGDTQYF	TGTGCCAGCAGCTTTGCAGGGGGCCGAGGAGATACGCAGTATTTT	NA	TRBV11-3	TRBJ2-3	TRBD1
CASSQADRGPYEQYF	TGCGCCAGCAGCCAAGCCGACAGGGGGCCCTACGAGCAGTACTTC	NA	TRBV4-3	TRBJ2-7	TRBD1